The 19 T cell receptor beta chains given below trace back to one sample, sequenced in a study of blood T cell repertoires in COVID-19. Using immunoSEQ multiplex PCR, the repertoire was profiled, and TCRdb retains in-frame clones only, with some absent. The data show about 51,000 clones, with approximately 86% seen just once and 1% to 1.5% held by the top ten. Sequenced: peripheral blood. The source is a man between 60 and 75 years old with acute or convalescent COVID-19.

This sequence joins TRBV19 and TRBJ1-2, with TRBD1 identical over 8 bases. Trimming took 6 bases from V and 8 from J; bases not matched to a gene: 17. Germline loops: CDR1 LNHDA, CDR2 SQIVND (reference sequence). The CDR3 sequence is 16 residues long. The CDR3 loop reads CASSRISPGTGTGYTF. CDR3 in DNA: TGTGCCAGTAGCCGCATAAGCCCCGGGACAGGTACCGGCTACACCTTC.

The chain employs TRBV28 and TRBJ2-2, with D maybe TRBD2 (6 bases). Trimming shortened V by 2 bases and J by 0 bases, and 16 bases separated the two germline ends. This CDR3 region has 18 residues. Germline assignment: CDR1 MDHEN and CDR2 SYDVKM. CDR3 protein: CASSLVGSGFTNTGELFF. Written as DNA, the CDR3 is TGTGCCAGCAGTTTAGTCGGTAGCGGCTTTACGAACACCGGGGAGCTGTTTTTT.

V is TRBV28 and J is TRBJ2-7, with 9 positions matching TRBD1. CDR3 length: 15 residues. CDR1 is MDHEN, CDR2 SYDVKM, per germline. V was pared by 2 bases and J by 5 bases, with 7 bases of the junction left unmatched. The DNA for the CDR3 is TGTGCCAGCAGTTTACTGGTACAGGGGGCGCACGAGCAGTACTTC. This codes for CASSLLVQGAHEQYF.

The chain recombines TRBV7-9 with TRBJ1-1, with D perhaps TRBD1 (6 bases). Between the trimmed V and J ends, which lost 5 bases and 8 bases, there was a span of 21 bases. The CDR3 contains 15 residues. Germline loops: CDR1 SEHNR, CDR2 FQNEAQ (reference sequence). This chain's CDR3 is CASSPEQGLSGEAFF. The CDR3 nucleotides read TGTGCCAGCAGCCCCGAACAGGGCTTGAGCGGAGAAGCTTTCTTT.

This rearrangement joins TRBV7-9 to TRBJ2-2; D gene uncertain. Trimming took 3 bases from V and 5 from J, leaving 7 bases between them. The CDR3 contains 13 residues. Germline CDR1 reads SEHNR; CDR2 reads FQNEAQ (reference sequence). The DNA of the CDR3 is TGTGCCAGCAGCTTGTCGGGTACCGGGGAGCTGTTTTTT. It is translated as CASSLSGTGELFF.

The chain has TRBV6-1 and TRBJ2-7; TRBD1 matches at 9 bases. J gave up 4 bases and V 2 bases, and 6 bases lay outside the gene matches. The CDR3 extends over 15 amino acids. Germline V CDR1 and CDR2: MNHNS, SASEGT. DNA for the CDR3: TGTGCCAGCAGTGAAAGAGACAGGGGGGGGTACGAGCAGTACTTC. This codes for CASSERDRGGYEQYF.

This chain links TRBV5-1 with TRBJ2-2; TRBD1 is a possible D gene (5 bases). The V and J ends lost 0 bases and 4 bases respectively, with 7 bases between them. The CDR3 contains 14 residues. CDR1 and CDR2 (germline): SGHRS, YFSETQ. The CDR3 here is CASSLGQRTGELFF. DNA for the CDR3: TGCGCCAGCAGCTTGGGACAGCGCACCGGGGAGCTGTTTTTT.

The CDR3 sequence is CASSLMSGVNEQYF. CDR3 in DNA: TGTGCCAGCAGCTTAATGTCGGGGGTCAACGAGCAGTACTTC. The chain recombines TRBV5-6 with TRBJ2-7, with a tentative D call TRBD2 (6 bases). V was clipped by 2 bases and J by 5 bases, with 14 bases between them. Germline-derived CDR1 and CDR2 are SGHDT and YYEEEE. The CDR3 length is 14 residues. Using reference TRBV5-6 and TRBJ2-7 for the parts outside the CDR3, the full variable domain is DAGVTQSPTHLIKTRGQQVTLRCSPKSGHDTVSWYQQALGQGPQFIFQYYEEEERQRGNFPDRFSGHQFPNYSSELNVNALLLGDSALYLCASSLMSGVNEQYFGPGTRLTVT.

V gene TRBV5-4 combines with J gene TRBJ2-7; TRBD1 matches at 7 bases. V trimming: 4 bases; J trimming: 2 bases; junction bases outside the gene matches: 6. Germline loops: CDR1 SGHNT, CDR2 YYREEE (reference sequence). The CDR3 covers 14 residues. DNA of the CDR3: TGTGCCAGCAGCCTGGGACAGCCGCCCTACGAGCAGTACTTC. Its translation: CASSLGQPPYEQYF.

In this sample, this clone turned up a few times. This chain uses TRBV2 with TRBJ1-2; D gene unclear. The CDR3 sequence is 13 residues long. Germline lookup yields CDR1 SNHLY and CDR2 FYNNEI. V lost 8 bases, J lost 8 bases, and 18 bases lay in between. CDR3 coding DNA: TGTGCCAGCCAACCGACTCTGAGGCAAGGCTACACCTTC. This encodes CASQPTLRQGYTF.

This rearrangement joins TRBV5-5 to TRBJ2-7, with D uncertain. Germline V gene lookup returns CDR1 SGHKS and CDR2 YYEKEE (reference sequence). CDR3 size: 14 residues. V dropped 4 bases and J dropped 2 bases, with 13 bases sitting between them. The CDR3 here is CASSVRLTTYEQYF. The CDR3 bases are TGTGCCAGCAGCGTACGACTTACTACCTACGAGCAGTACTTC.

This CDR3 reads CASSLSLAAYNEQFF. The CDR3 DNA reads as TGCGCCAGCAGCTTGAGCCTAGCGGCCTACAATGAGCAGTTCTTC. The chain uses TRBV5-1 and TRBJ2-1; the match to TRBD2 covers 7 bases. Unmatched junction bases numbered 3, after V lost 1 base and J lost 2 bases. CDR1 is SGHRS, CDR2 YFSETQ, per germline. The CDR3 covers 15 residues.

The chain couples TRBV10-3 to TRBJ1-2, with a weak D call TRBD1 (5 bases). Trimming stripped 11 bases from V and 2 bases from J, with 12 bases between. The CDR3 totals 12 residues. CDR1 is ENHRY and CDR2 is SYGVKD in the germline V gene. CDR3 sequence reads: CAVVRGNYGYTF. In DNA form, the CDR3 reads TGTGCCGTGGTCCGGGGGAACTATGGCTACACCTTC.

This chain uses TRBV21-1 with TRBJ2-7; TRBD1, the table's D call, lacks a check against the DNA. TRBV21-1 is classified as a pseudogene. This CDR3 spans 16 amino acids. The CDR3: CASGNTTGTFSYEQYF. As DNA, the CDR3 is TGTGCCAGCGGTAACACGACAGGTACCTTCTCCTACGAGCAGTACTTC.

The chain combines TRBV27 with TRBJ2-1; 7 nucleotides align to TRBD1. Germline V gene sequence: CDR1 MNHEY, CDR2 SMNVEV (reference sequence). The junction had 5 bases not matched to a gene; V was cut back by 6 bases and J by 0 bases. The CDR3 consists of 15 residues. CDR3 DNA: TGTGCCAGCAGGCTGACAGGGATCTCCTACAATGAGCAGTTCTTC. This sequence encodes CASRLTGISYNEQFF.

This clone was detected only once. The gene calls are TRBV4-2 and TRBJ2-7, with 10 bases that match TRBD2. This CDR3 contains 18 residues. Per the germline V gene, CDR1 is LGHNA and CDR2 is YNFKEQ. J gave up 0 bases and V 3 bases, and 11 bases lay outside the gene matches. The DNA of the CDR3 is TGTGCCAGCAGCCAGTCCGGGACTAGCGAGTCAAGCTCCTACGAGCAGTACTTC. This gives the protein CASSQSGTSESSSYEQYF.

This chain uses TRBV9 with TRBJ1-1; D unclear. Germline assignment: CDR1 SGDLS and CDR2 YYNGEE. The V gene lost 0 bases and the J gene lost 1 base, with 10 bases spanning the gap. This CDR3 is 15 amino acids long. In nucleotides, the CDR3 is TGTGCCAGCAGCGTAGACTACGGCGGGAACACTGAAGCTTTCTTT. Translated, it gives CASSVDYGGNTEAFF. The full variable domain, its missing parts supplied by reference TRBV9 and TRBJ1-1, is DSGVTQTPKHLITATGQRVTLRCSPRSGDLSVYWYQQSLDQGLQFLIQYYNGEERAKGNILERFSAQQFPDLHSELNLSSLELGDSALYFCASSVDYGGNTEAFFGQGTRLTVV.

V gene TRBV29-1 combines with J gene TRBJ1-5, with D perhaps TRBD1 (6 bases). The V end was cut by 4 bases, the J end by 4 bases, with 11 bases between. The CDR3 is made up of 13 amino acids. The germline V gene has CDR1 SQVTM and CDR2 ANQGSEA. The CDR3 loop reads CSVADRTNQPQHF. In nucleotides, the CDR3 is TGCAGCGTTGCCGACAGGACAAATCAGCCCCAGCATTTT.

The chain joins TRBV2 to TRBJ1-2; D is ambiguous. The CDR3 covers 15 residues. Trimming stripped 3 bases from V and 5 bases from J, with 16 bases between. The germline gives CDR1 SNHLY, CDR2 FYNNEI. CDR3 coding DNA: TGTGCCAGCAGTGAGATCTCTTCGCAGTATTATGGCTACACCTTC. Translating it yields CASSEISSQYYGYTF.